One sample yielded the 25 T cell receptor gamma chains listed below, sequenced in a study of gamma-delta chains in newborns, infants, children. TCRdb redid the clone calls on the reads with CATT. The profile shows nearly 2,500 gamma-chain clones, more than 35% of them singletons. Sequenced: blood. Receptor source: a child who was a newborn, infant or young child, either healthy, febrile or measles-vaccinated (not recorded which).

The chain recombines TRGV4 with TRGJ1 or TRGJ2. V shed 5 bases and J 9 bases; nucleotides not matched to a gene: 1. This CDR3 spans 9 amino acids. CDR1 is EGSTGY and CDR2 is YDSYTSSV in the germline V gene. CDR3 bases: TGTGCCACCTGGGTTAAGAAACTCTTT. Its protein product is CATWVKKLF.

The rearrangement uses TRGV5 and TRGJ1 or TRGJ2. Per germline, CDR1 VINAFY and CDR2 YDVSNSKD. CDR3 length equals 11 residues. The V segment lost 0 bases and the J segment 12 bases; nucleotides outside the gene matches: 5. CDR3 in DNA: TGTGCCACCTGGGACAGGCCAGTGAAACTCTTT. Its protein product is CATWDRPVKLF.

This clone was counted only a few times. V usage is TRGV8 and J usage is TRGJ1 or TRGJ2. TCRdb supplies no J gene; here it was assigned by aligning the nucleotide sequence to germline. CDR1 and CDR2 from the germline V gene are VENAVY and YDSYNSRV. CDR3 length: 12 amino acids. Unmatched junction bases numbered 2, after V lost 4 bases and J lost 2 bases. The DNA of the CDR3 is TGTGCCACCTGGGAGCATTATTATAAGAAACTCTTT. Amino acid sequence: CATWEHYYKKLF.

This clone came up once. The gene calls are TRGV4 and TRGJ1 or TRGJ2. TCRdb carries no J gene annotation; the J gene was assigned here by matching the DNA with germline. This CDR3 region has 15 residues. Germline CDR1 is EGSTGY and CDR2 is YDSYTSSV. The V and J ends lost 5 bases and 0 bases, in that order; junction bases with no gene match: 10. CDR3 residues: CATWGGQPNYYKKLF. The CDR3 DNA reads as TGTGCCACCTGGGGTGGTCAGCCGAATTATTATAAGAAACTCTTT.

There is no J gene call, but TRGV4 is given as the V gene. Germline CDR1 reads EGSTGY; CDR2 reads YDSYTSSV. There are 12 residues in the CDR3. CDR3 region: CATWDGAYKKLF. CDR3 nucleotide sequence: TGTGCCACCTGGGATGGGGCTTATAAGAAACTATTT.

The gene calls are TRGV4 and TRGJ1 or TRGJ2. The CDR3 covers 13 residues. Germline values: CDR1 EGSTGY, CDR2 YDSYTSSV. J lost 5 bases, V lost 1 base, and 5 bases had no gene match. The DNA of the CDR3 is TGTGCCACCTGGGATGGTTGGAATTATAAGAAACTCTTT. This translates into CATWDGWNYKKLF.

This clone was detected only a few times. The chain recombines TRGV4 with TRGJ1 or TRGJ2. The CDR3 has 11 amino acids. Germline CDR1 and CDR2: EGSTGY and YDSYTSSV. V lost 0 bases, J lost 9 bases, and 2 bases stayed unmatched. The CDR3 nucleotides read TGTGCCACCTGGGATGGGTCTAAGAAACTCTTT. This encodes CATWDGSKKLF.

This rearrangement joins TRGV4 to TRGJP2. The J gene was missing in TCRdb and was found by matching the end of the DNA to germline. The CDR3 extends over 14 amino acids. Per the germline V gene, CDR1 is EGSTGY and CDR2 is YDSYTSSV. J was trimmed by 0 bases and V by 5 bases; bases with no gene match: 3. The CDR3 reads CATWVHSSDWIKTF. CDR3 nucleotides: TGTGCCACCTGGGTCCATAGTAGTGATTGGATCAAGACGTTT.

With regard to this clone: Within the sample, other DNA sequences also encode this same CDR3. The V gene is TRGV2, the J gene TRGJ1 or TRGJ2. No J segment appears in TCRdb, so it was assigned here by matching the sequence to germline. CDR1 is EGSNGY and CDR2 is YDSYNSKV in the germline V gene. J was trimmed by 3 bases and V by 1 base; bases with no gene match: 3. This CDR3 comprises 13 residues. This chain's CDR3 is CATWDGSYYKKLF. Written as DNA, the CDR3 is TGTGCCACCTGGGACGGTAGTTATTATAAGAAACTCTTT.

This clone was detected a few times. The V call is TRGV4, the J call TRGJ1 or TRGJ2. The trim removed 2 bases at V and 7 bases at J, leaving 2 bases unmatched. Germline loops: CDR1 EGSTGY, CDR2 YDSYTSSV. This CDR3 has 11 amino acids. CDR3 amino acids: CATWDEYKKLF. In DNA form, the CDR3 reads TGTGCCACCTGGGATGAATATAAGAAACTCTTT.

The chain carries TRGV4 and TRGJ1 or TRGJ2. The CDR3 is 10 amino acids. CDR1 and CDR2 from the germline V gene are EGSTGY and YDSYTSSV. The V and J ends lost 7 bases and 7 bases, in that order; junction bases with no gene match: 4. The CDR3 loop is CATCDYKKLF. The CDR3 coding sequence is TGTGCCACCTGTGACTATAAGAAACTCTTT.

This clone turned up a few times. Other nucleotide sequences from this sample produce the same CDR3. The genes are TRGV2 and TRGJ1 or TRGJ2. Here the J gene came from matching the DNA to germline, since TCRdb omits it. The J segment lost 6 bases and the V segment lost 0 bases, leaving 5 bases of the junction unmatched. Germline V gene sequence: CDR1 EGSNGY, CDR2 YDSYNSKV. The CDR3 runs to 13 residues. The CDR3 loop reads CATWDGRGYKKLF. CDR3 DNA sequence: TGTGCCACCTGGGACGGGCGAGGTTATAAGAAACTCTTT.

For this clone: A read error is possible here, since a much larger clone lies one base away. The same CDR3 is also encoded by other DNA sequences in this sample. The chain is built from TRGV9 and TRGJP. TCRdb carries no J gene annotation; the J gene was assigned here by matching the DNA with germline. This CDR3 has 16 residues. The germline V gene encodes CDR1 GITISATS and CDR2 ISYDGTV (reference sequence). Trimming cost V 0 bases and J 7 bases; bases outside gene matches: 3. The CDR3 bases are TGTGCCTTGTGGGAGGTGCTCGAGTTGGGCAAAAAAATCAAGGTATTT. Protein product: CALWEVLELGKKIKVF.

This clone was counted between two and nine times. The CDR3 DNA reads as TGTGCCACCTGGGACCTTAATTATTATAAGAAACTCTTT. Translation: CATWDLNYYKKLF. The rearrangement uses TRGV4 and TRGJ1 or TRGJ2. The junction had 4 bases not matched to a gene; V was cut back by 4 bases and J by 1 base. Germline V gene lookup returns CDR1 EGSTGY and CDR2 YDSYTSSV. The CDR3 is 13 amino acids.

Remarks on this clone: Within the sample, other DNA sequences also encode this same CDR3. This chain connects TRGV4 to TRGJ1 or TRGJ2. The J gene was not available in TCRdb and was assigned here by matching the DNA to germline segments. Per germline, CDR1 EGSTGY and CDR2 YDSYTSSV. The CDR3 loop spans 11 amino acids. The V and J ends lost 2 bases and 11 bases, in that order; junction bases with no gene match: 6. The chain's CDR3 is CATWDVGEKLF. The CDR3 region has the DNA TGTGCCACCTGGGATGTCGGCGAGAAACTCTTT.

This clone is large in the sample. The chain recombines TRGV3 with TRGJ1 or TRGJ2. Per the germline V gene, CDR1 is VTNTFY and CDR2 is YDVSTARD (reference sequence). V lost 0 bases to trimming and J lost 11 bases; unmatched junction nucleotides: 7. CDR3 length: 12 amino acids. CDR3 coding DNA: TGTGCCACCTGGGACAGGCCGGATGAGAAACTCTTT. Protein product: CATWDRPDEKLF.

The chain's CDR3 is CATWDGPGPGYKELF. As DNA, the CDR3 is TGTGCCACCTGGGATGGGCCCGGACCCGGCTATAAGGAACTCTTT. The J gene has no call, while the V gene is TRGV4. The CDR3 has 15 residues. The germline CDR1 and CDR2 sequences are EGSTGY and YDSYTSSV.

Comment on this clone: Germline is not matched at one junction end, which may reflect a read error. The J gene is TRGJ1 or TRGJ2, the V gene TRGV2. TCRdb is silent on the J gene; assignment here came from matching the DNA to germline. CDR3 length: 18 amino acids. Germline V lookup: CDR1 EGSNGY, CDR2 YDSYNSKV. The CDR3 sequence is CATWGGAKFNSNCYKKLF. In nucleotides, the CDR3 is TGTGCCACCTGGGGCGGGGCCAAATTCAATTCGAATTGTTATAAGAAACTCTTT.

Details on this clone: Relative to the germline gene, one junction end is altered; a read error may explain this. The V and J genes are TRGV3 and TRGJ1 or TRGJ2. TCRdb offers no J gene call, so here the DNA was matched to germline to obtain one. Germline values: CDR1 VTNTFY, CDR2 YDVSTARD (reference sequence). This CDR3 region has 13 residues. Here the CDR3 reads CATWGRQSYKKLF. The CDR3 DNA is TGTGCCACCTGGGGCAGGCAGTCTTATAAGAAACTCTTT.

This clone came up a few times. The V call is TRGV5, the J call TRGJ1 or TRGJ2. The J gene, missing from TCRdb, was assigned here through DNA to germline matching. This CDR3 region has 15 residues. V trimming: 0 bases; J trimming: 4 bases; junction bases outside the gene matches: 9. Germline CDR1 reads VINAFY; CDR2 reads YDVSNSKD. The CDR3 DNA sequence: TGTGCCACCTGGGACAGGCCCACCGCATATTATAAGAAACTCTTT. Residues: CATWDRPTAYYKKLF.

This clone was seen a single time. The J gene is TRGJ1 or TRGJ2, the V gene TRGV4. TCRdb lists no J gene, so it was determined here by aligning the DNA to germline. Germline lookup yields CDR1 EGSTGY and CDR2 YDSYTSSV. CDR3 length: 12 residues. Germline trimming cut 3 bases from V and 7 bases from J; bases unmatched to any gene: 6. The CDR3 reads CATWDFDYKKLF. CDR3 nucleotide sequence: TGTGCCACCTGGGATTTTGACTATAAGAAACTCTTT.

The CDR3 DNA follows: TGTGCCTTGTGGGACCTAGCATCCGAGTTGGGCAAAAAAATCAAGGTATTT. It encodes CALWDLASELGKKIKVF. This chain links TRGV9 with TRGJP. TCRdb offers no J gene call, so here the DNA was matched to germline to obtain one. J lost 7 bases, V lost 4 bases, and 10 bases had no gene match. The CDR3 totals 17 residues. The V gene's germline CDR1 is GITISATS and CDR2 ISYDGTV (reference sequence).

The V gene call is TRGV9, and the J gene call is absent. Per the germline V gene, CDR1 is GITISATS and CDR2 is ISYDGTV (reference sequence). This CDR3 has 11 amino acids. CDR3 nucleotides: TGTGCCTTGTGGGAAAGAAAAAACAAACTATTT. Its translation is CALWERKNKLF.

This clone appeared a few times. In the same sample, other DNA sequences code for this CDR3. This chain links TRGV9 with TRGJP. TCRdb gives no J gene; it was assigned here by matching the DNA to germline. CDR1 and CDR2 (germline): GITISATS, ISYDGTV (reference sequence). The junction had 3 bases not matched to a gene; V was cut back by 0 bases and J by 7 bases. The CDR3 has 16 amino acids. CDR3 loop: CALWEVRELGKKIKVF. Here the CDR3 DNA reads TGTGCCTTGTGGGAGGTGCGTGAGTTGGGCAAAAAAATCAAGGTATTT.

The rearrangement joins TRGV8 to TRGJP2. V shed 4 bases, J shed 3 bases, and the junction held 14 bases outside the gene matches. CDR1 and CDR2 from the germline V gene are VENAVY and YDSYNSRV. The length of the CDR3 is 17 residues. Here the CDR3 reads CATWDQGTFGSDWIKTF. In DNA form, the CDR3 reads TGTGCCACCTGGGACCAGGGGACGTTCGGTAGTGATTGGATCAAGACGTTT.